This record covers a single T cell receptor (beta chain). This record comes from a study of blood T cell repertoires in COVID-19. Study-wide context: COVID-19 samples collected from the United States, Italy and Spain covered acute and convalescent phases.

The germline V and J ends were trimmed by 1 base and 4 bases, with 5 bases remaining between them. The CDR3 sequence is 12 residues long. Germline loops: CDR1 GTSNPN, CDR2 SVGIG (reference sequence). As originally analysed: Using reference gene primer amplification, nucleated cell counts were estimated. Using immunoSEQ multiplex PCR, the repertoire was profiled, and TCRdb retains in-frame clones only, with some absent. From that table come the V and J calls and clone size; the DNA was used to work out D and trimming. The sample includes about 190,000 clones, more than 60% of them seen just once. The source of this sequence is a woman in her fifties or sixties with acute or convalescent COVID-19. Input material: peripheral blood. V usage is TRBV30 and J usage is TRBJ1-5; no reliable D call. The CDR3: CAWSAGNQPQHF. In DNA, the CDR3 is TGTGCCTGGAGTGCGGGTAATCAGCCCCAGCATTTT.